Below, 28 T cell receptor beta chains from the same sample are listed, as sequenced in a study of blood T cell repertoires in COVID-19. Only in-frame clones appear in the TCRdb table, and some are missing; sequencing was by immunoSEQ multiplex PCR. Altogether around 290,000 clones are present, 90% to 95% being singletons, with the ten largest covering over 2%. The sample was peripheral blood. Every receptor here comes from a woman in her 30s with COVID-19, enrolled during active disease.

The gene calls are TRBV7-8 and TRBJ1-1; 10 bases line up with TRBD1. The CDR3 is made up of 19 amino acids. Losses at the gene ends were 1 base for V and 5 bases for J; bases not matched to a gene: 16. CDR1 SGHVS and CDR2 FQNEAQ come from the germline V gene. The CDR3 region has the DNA TGTGCCAGCAGCTTAGGGGGACAGGGGAATGTCAGGTCAGGGACTGAAGCTTTCTTT. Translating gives CASSLGGQGNVRSGTEAFF.

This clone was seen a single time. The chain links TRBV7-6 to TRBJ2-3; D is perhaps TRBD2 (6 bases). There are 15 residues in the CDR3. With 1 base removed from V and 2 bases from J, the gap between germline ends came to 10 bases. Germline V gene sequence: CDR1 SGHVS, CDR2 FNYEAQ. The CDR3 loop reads CASSLDSGLTDTQYF. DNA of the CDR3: TGTGCCAGCAGCTTAGATAGCGGTCTCACAGATACGCAGTATTTT. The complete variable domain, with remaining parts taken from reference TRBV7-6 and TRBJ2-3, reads GAGVSQSPRYKVTKRGQDVALRCDPISGHVSLYWYRQALGQGPEFLTYFNYEAQQDKSGLPNDRFSAERPEGSISTLTIQRTEQRDSAMYRCASSLDSGLTDTQYFGPGTRLTVL.

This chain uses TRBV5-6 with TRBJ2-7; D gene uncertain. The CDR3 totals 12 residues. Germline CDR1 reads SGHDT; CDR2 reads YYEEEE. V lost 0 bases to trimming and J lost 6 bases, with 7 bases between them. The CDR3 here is CASSLGAGEQYF. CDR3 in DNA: TGTGCCAGCAGCTTGGGTGCCGGCGAGCAGTACTTC.

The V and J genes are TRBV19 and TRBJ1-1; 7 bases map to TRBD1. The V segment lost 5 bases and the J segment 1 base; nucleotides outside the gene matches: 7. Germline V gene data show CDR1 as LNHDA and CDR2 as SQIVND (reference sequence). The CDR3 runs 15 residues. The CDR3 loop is CASSPPGTANTEAFF. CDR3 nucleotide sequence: TGTGCCAGTAGTCCACCCGGGACAGCGAACACTGAAGCTTTCTTT.

CDR3 in DNA: TGTGCCAGCAGTTTCTTTTCCGGGACAGGGTTGGCTGAAGCTTTCTTT. This encodes CASSFFSGTGLAEAFF. The chain recombines TRBV28 with TRBJ1-1; 9 bases line up with TRBD1. Germline CDR1 reads MDHEN; CDR2 reads SYDVKM. Unmatched junction bases numbered 11, after V lost 3 bases and J lost 6 bases. This CDR3 comprises 16 residues.

The CDR3: CAWSIAGAMKGGETQYF. For the CDR3, the DNA is TGTGCCTGGAGTATCGCGGGAGCAATGAAGGGTGGAGAGACCCAGTACTTC. The chain has TRBV30 and TRBJ2-5; TRBD2 matches at 7 bases. This CDR3 spans 17 amino acids. Germline trimming cut 2 bases from V and 4 bases from J; bases unmatched to any gene: 16. Per germline, CDR1 GTSNPN and CDR2 SVGIG (reference sequence). The whole variable domain, filled in from reference TRBV30 and TRBJ2-5, reads SQTIHQWPATLVQPVGSPLSLECTVEGTSNPNLYWYRQAAGRGLQLLFYSVGIGQISSEVPQNLSASRPQDRQFILSSKKLLLSDSGFYLCAWSIAGAMKGGETQYFGPGTRLLVL.

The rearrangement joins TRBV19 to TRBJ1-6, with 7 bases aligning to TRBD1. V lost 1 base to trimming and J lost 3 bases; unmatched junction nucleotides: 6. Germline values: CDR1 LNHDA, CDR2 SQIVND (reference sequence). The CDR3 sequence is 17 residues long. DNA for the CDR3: TGTGCCAGTAGTATAGTCGCCGGGACAGACTATAATTCACCCCTCCACTTT. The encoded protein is CASSIVAGTDYNSPLHF.

CDR3: CASRRGQAYGPQHF. For the CDR3, the DNA is TGTGCCAGCAGAAGGGGGCAGGCCTATGGTCCCCAGCATTTT. The chain couples TRBV6-5 to TRBJ1-5; 7 positions agree with TRBD1. V was pared by 6 bases and J by 10 bases, with 12 bases of the junction left unmatched. Germline-derived CDR1 and CDR2 are MNHEY and SVGAGI. The length of the CDR3 is 14 residues.

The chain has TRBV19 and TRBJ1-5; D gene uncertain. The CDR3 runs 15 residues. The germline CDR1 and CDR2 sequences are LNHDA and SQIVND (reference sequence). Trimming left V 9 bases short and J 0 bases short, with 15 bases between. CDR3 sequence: CASGITFNSNQPQHF. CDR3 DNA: TGTGCCAGCGGTATTACCTTCAATAGCAATCAGCCCCAGCATTTT.

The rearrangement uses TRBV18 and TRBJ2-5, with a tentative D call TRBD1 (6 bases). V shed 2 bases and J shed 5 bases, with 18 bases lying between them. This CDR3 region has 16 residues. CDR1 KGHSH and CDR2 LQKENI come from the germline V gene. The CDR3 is CASSPKDTGLLETQYF. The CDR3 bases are TGTGCCAGCTCACCAAAGGACACAGGGTTGTTGGAGACCCAGTACTTC.

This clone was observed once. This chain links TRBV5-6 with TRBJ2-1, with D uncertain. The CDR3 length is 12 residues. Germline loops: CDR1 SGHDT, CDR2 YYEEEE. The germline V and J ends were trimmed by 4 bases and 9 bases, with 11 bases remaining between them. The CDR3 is CASSPFQREQFF. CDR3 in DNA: TGTGCCAGCAGCCCCTTCCAGCGTGAGCAGTTCTTC.

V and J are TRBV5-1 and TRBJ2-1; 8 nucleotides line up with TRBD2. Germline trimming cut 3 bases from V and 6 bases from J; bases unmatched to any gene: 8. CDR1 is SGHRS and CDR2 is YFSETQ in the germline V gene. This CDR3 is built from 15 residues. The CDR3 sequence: CASSSLAGSGNEQFF. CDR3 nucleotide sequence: TGCGCCAGCAGCTCCTTAGCGGGAAGCGGCAATGAGCAGTTCTTC.

This CDR3 reads CASSLDEGLNTEAFF. CDR3 bases: TGTGCCAGCAGCTTAGATGAGGGCCTGAACACTGAAGCTTTCTTT. The chain uses TRBV7-9 and TRBJ1-1, with D hard to call. Trimming took 1 base from V and 0 from J, leaving 9 bases between them. Germline loops: CDR1 SEHNR, CDR2 FQNEAQ (reference sequence). The CDR3 covers 15 residues.

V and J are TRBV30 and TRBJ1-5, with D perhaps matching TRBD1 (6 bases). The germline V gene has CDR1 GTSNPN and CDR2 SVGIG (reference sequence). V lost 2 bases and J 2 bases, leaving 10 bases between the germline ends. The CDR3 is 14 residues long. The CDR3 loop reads CAWSQGQRNQPQHF. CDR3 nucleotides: TGTGCCTGGAGTCAGGGACAACGCAATCAGCCCCAGCATTTT.

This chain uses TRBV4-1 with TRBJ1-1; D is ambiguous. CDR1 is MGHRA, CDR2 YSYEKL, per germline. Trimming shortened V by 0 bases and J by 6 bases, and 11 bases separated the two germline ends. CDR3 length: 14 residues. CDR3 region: CASSQDPGKAEAFF. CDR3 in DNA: TGCGCCAGCAGCCAAGATCCGGGGAAGGCTGAAGCTTTCTTT.

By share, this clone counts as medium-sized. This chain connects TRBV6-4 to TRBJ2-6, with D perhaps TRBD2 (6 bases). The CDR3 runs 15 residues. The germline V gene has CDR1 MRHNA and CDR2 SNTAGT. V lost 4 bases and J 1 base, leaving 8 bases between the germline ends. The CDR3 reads CASSVGGSGANVLTF. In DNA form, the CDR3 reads TGTGCCAGCAGTGTGGGGGGATCTGGGGCCAACGTCCTGACTTTC.

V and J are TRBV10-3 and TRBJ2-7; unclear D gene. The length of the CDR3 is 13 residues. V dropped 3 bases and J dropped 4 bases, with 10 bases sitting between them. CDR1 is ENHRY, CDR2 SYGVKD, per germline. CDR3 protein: CAISELGLYEQYF. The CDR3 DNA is TGTGCCATCAGTGAACTGGGCTTGTACGAGCAGTACTTC.

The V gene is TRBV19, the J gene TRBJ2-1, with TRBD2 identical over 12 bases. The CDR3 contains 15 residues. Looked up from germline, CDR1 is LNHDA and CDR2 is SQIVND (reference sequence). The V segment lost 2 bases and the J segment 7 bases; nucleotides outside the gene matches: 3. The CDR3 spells CASSILAGGRNEQFF. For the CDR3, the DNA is TGTGCCAGTAGTATACTAGCGGGAGGGAGAAATGAGCAGTTCTTC. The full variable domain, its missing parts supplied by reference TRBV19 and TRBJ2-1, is DGGITQSPKYLFRKEGQNVTLSCEQNLNHDAMYWYRQDPGQGLRLIYYSQIVNDFQKGDIAEGYSVSREKKESFPLTVTSAQKNPTAFYLCASSILAGGRNEQFFGPGTRLTVL.

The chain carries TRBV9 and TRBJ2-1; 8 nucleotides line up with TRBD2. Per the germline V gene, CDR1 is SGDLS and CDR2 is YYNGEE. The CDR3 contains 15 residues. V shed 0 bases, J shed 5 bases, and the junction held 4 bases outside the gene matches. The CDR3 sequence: CASSVAREGNNEQFF. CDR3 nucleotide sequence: TGTGCCAGCAGCGTAGCCCGGGAGGGTAACAATGAGCAGTTCTTC. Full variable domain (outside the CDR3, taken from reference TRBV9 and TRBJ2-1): DSGVTQTPKHLITATGQRVTLRCSPRSGDLSVYWYQQSLDQGLQFLIQYYNGEERAKGNILERFSAQQFPDLHSELNLSSLELGDSALYFCASSVAREGNNEQFFGPGTRLTVL.

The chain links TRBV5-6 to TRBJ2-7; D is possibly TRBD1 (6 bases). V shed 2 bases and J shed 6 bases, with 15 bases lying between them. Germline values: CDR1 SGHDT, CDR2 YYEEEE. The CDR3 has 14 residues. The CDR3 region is CASSFTGGLGEQYF. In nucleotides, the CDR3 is TGTGCCAGCAGCTTTACTGGGGGCCTCGGCGAGCAGTACTTC.

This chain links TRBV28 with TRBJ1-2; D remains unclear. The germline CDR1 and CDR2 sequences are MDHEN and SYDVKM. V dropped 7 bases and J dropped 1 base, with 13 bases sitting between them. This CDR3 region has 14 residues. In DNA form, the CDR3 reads TGTGCCAGCACCCTACTCTCTCATAACTATGGCTACACCTTC. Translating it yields CASTLLSHNYGYTF.

CDR3 DNA sequence: TGCGCCAGCTCTCTCCCCAGGGGGTTGGGGGACGAGCAGTACTTC. Its protein is CASSLPRGLGDEQYF. The chain couples TRBV5-1 to TRBJ2-7, with TRBD1 identical over 7 bases. CDR3 size: 15 residues. Germline CDR1 is SGHRS and CDR2 is YFSETQ. With 7 bases clipped from V and 5 bases from J, the junction kept 15 bases outside the gene matches.

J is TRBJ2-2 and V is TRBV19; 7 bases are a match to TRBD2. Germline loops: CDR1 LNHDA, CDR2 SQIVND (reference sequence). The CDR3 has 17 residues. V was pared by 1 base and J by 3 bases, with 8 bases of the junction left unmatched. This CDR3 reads CASSIGPGRAYTGELFF. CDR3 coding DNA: TGTGCCAGTAGTATAGGTCCGGGGAGGGCTTACACCGGGGAGCTGTTTTTT.

DNA for the CDR3: TGTGCCAGCAGCTGGGCTCGTTCAGGGGTCGACTATGGCTACACCTTC. Encoded protein: CASSWARSGVDYGYTF. The chain employs TRBV7-9 and TRBJ1-2; D might be TRBD1 (6 bases). The CDR3 runs 16 residues. Germline values: CDR1 SEHNR, CDR2 FQNEAQ (reference sequence). Trimming took 4 bases from V and 3 from J, leaving 18 bases between them.

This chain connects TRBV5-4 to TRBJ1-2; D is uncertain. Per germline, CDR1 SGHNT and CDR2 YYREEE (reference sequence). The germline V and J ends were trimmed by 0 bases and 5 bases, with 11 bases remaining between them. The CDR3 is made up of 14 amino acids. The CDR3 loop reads CASSLVGSPYGYTF. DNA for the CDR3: TGTGCCAGCAGCTTGGTGGGCTCACCTTATGGCTACACCTTC.

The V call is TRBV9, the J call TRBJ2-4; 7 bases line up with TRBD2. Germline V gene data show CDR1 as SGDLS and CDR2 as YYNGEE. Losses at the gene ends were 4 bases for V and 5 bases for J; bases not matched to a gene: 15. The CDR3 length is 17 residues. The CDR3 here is CASSPRDYHLRENIQYF. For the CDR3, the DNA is TGTGCCAGCAGCCCCCGGGACTACCACCTCAGAGAAAACATTCAGTACTTC.

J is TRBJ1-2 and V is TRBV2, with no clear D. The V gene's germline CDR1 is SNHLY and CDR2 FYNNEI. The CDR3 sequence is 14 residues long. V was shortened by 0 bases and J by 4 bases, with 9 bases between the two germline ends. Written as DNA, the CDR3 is TGTGCCAGCAGTGAAGCGGGAGGTACCTATGGCTACACCTTC. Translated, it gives CASSEAGGTYGYTF.

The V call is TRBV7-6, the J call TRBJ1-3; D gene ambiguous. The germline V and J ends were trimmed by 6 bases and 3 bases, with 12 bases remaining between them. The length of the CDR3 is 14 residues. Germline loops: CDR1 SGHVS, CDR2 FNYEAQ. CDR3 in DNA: TGTGCCAGCAGTTCATCAATCAGTGGAAACACCATATATTTT. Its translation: CASSSSISGNTIYF. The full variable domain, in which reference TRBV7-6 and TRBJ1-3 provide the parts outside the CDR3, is GAGVSQSPRYKVTKRGQDVALRCDPISGHVSLYWYRQALGQGPEFLTYFNYEAQQDKSGLPNDRFSAERPEGSISTLTIQRTEQRDSAMYRCASSSSISGNTIYFGEGSWLTVV.